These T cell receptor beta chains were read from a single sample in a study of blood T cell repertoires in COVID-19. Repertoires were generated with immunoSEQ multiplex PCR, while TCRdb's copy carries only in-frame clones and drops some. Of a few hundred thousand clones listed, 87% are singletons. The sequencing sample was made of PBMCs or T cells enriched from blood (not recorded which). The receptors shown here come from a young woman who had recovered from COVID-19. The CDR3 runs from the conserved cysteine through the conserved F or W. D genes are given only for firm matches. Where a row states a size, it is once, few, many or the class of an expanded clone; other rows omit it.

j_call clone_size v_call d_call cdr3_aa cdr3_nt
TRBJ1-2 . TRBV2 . CASTARGAPNYGYTF TGTGCCAGCACCGCGCGGGGGGCCCCAAACTATGGCTACACCTTC
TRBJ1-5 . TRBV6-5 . CASRSGYSNQPQHF TGTGCCAGCAGGTCGGGTTATAGCAATCAGCCCCAGCATTTT
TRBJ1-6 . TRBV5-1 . CASSLEGDSPLHF TGCGCCAGCAGCCTCGAGGGGGATTCACCCCTCCACTTT
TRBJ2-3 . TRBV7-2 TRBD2 CASRRTSGGATDTQYF TGTGCCAGCAGACGCACTAGCGGGGGGGCCACAGATACGCAGTATTTT
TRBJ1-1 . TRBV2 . CASSETAYTEAFF TGTGCCAGCAGTGAAACAGCTTACACTGAAGCTTTCTTT
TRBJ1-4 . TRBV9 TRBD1 CASSLGQANEKLFF TGTGCCAGCAGCTTGGGACAGGCTAATGAAAAACTGTTTTTT
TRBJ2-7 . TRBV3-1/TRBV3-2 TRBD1 CASSRDRALEQYF TGTGCCAGCAGCCGTGACAGGGCCCTCGAGCAGTACTTC
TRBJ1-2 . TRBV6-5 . CASSYSTGRGYGYTF TGTGCCAGCAGTTACTCGACTGGTCGCGGCTATGGCTACACCTTC
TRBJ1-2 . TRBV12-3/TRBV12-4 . CASSLNQGGYTF TGTGCCAGCAGTTTAAATCAGGGGGGCTACACCTTC
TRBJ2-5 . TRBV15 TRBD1 CATTTTPRGRSGETQYF TGTGCCACCACCACTACCCCCAGGGGGCGGAGTGGAGAGACCCAGTACTTC
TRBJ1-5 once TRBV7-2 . CASSSNSYNQPQHF TGTGCCAGCAGCTCAAACAGTTACAATCAGCCCCAGCATTTT
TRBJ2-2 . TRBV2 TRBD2 CASSDIPSGGGTGELFF TGTGCCAGCAGTGATATCCCCAGCGGGGGAGGGACCGGGGAGCTGTTTTTT
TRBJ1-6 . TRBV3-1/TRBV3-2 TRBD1 CASSRGTANSPLHF TGTGCCAGCAGCCGGGGGACAGCCAATTCACCCCTCCACTTT
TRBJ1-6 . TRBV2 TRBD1 CASIGTGGSSPLHF TGTGCCAGCATCGGGACAGGGGGCTCCTCACCCCTCCACTTT
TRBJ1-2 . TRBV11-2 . CASSPFSLRGYTF TGTGCCAGCAGCCCCTTTAGTCTTAGAGGCTACACCTTC
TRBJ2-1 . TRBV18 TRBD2 CASSPPGLAGGMIENEQFF TGTGCCAGCTCACCGCCGGGCCTAGCGGGGGGGATGATTGAAAATGAGCAGTTCTTC
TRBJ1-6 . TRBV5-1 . CASSLAENGDLRSPLHF TGCGCCAGCAGCTTGGCGGAAAACGGGGATCTCCGCTCACCCCTCCACTTT
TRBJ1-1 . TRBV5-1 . CASSLGGNTEAFF TGCGCCAGCAGCTTGGGCGGCAACACTGAAGCTTTCTTT
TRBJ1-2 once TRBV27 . CASTGRSSYGYTF TGTGCCAGCACGGGGAGGAGTTCCTATGGCTACACCTTC
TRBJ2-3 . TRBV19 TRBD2 CASSIIAGGLSTDTQYF TGTGCCAGTAGTATAATAGCGGGGGGACTTAGCACAGATACGCAGTATTTT
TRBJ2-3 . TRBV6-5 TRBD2 CASSPGLATDTQYF TGTGCCAGCAGTCCAGGACTAGCAACAGATACGCAGTATTTT
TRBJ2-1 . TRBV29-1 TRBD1 CSVDKGQVEQFF TGCAGCGTTGATAAGGGACAGGTCGAGCAGTTCTTC
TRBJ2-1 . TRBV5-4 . CASSLPGQDEQFF TGTGCCAGCAGCTTGCCAGGGCAGGATGAGCAGTTCTTC